The 14 T cell receptor beta chains below all came from one sample that was sequenced in a study of monozygotic twins with inflammatory bowel disease. TCRdb reprocessed the 5' RACE reads and reports one entry per CDR3 protein, with no DNA. The table for this sample gives some 400,000 distinct CDR3 sequences. The sample taken for sequencing was blood. These receptors originate from a human donor with ulcerative colitis or Crohn's disease, or a healthy co-twin of an affected twin (not recorded which).

The chain is built from TRBV6-1 and TRBJ1-2; TCRdb outputs TRBD1, but without DNA this stays unchecked. Germline CDR1 is MNHNS and CDR2 is SASEGT. The CDR3 has 14 amino acids. The chain's CDR3 is CASRRTGRVRGYTF.

The gene calls are TRBV9 and TRBJ2-1; absent DNA, TCRdb's TRBD1 call cannot be checked. Germline CDR1 is SGDLS and CDR2 is YYNGEE. There are 15 residues in the CDR3. CDR3 sequence reads: CASSPGWDTDNEQFF.

The genes are TRBV14 and TRBJ2-2; TCRdb designates TRBD1, a call that cannot be tested without DNA. From germline, CDR1 is SGHDN and CDR2 FVKESK. The CDR3 covers 13 residues. The chain's CDR3 is CASSLRGGGELFF.

This chain connects TRBV12-3 or TRBV12-4 to TRBJ1-1. The CDR3 is 11 residues long. The CDR3 sequence is CASRRNTEAFF.

The chain has TRBV20-1 and TRBJ2-1; with no DNA, the TCRdb D assignment of TRBD2 cannot be verified. The CDR3 consists of 15 residues. Germline lookup yields CDR1 DFQATT and CDR2 SNEGSKA (reference sequence). The CDR3 protein is CSAILAGLSYNEQFF.

This rearrangement joins TRBV6-2 or TRBV6-3 to TRBJ1-5; TCRdb proposes TRBD1, but this gene call is untestable without DNA. Germline assignment: CDR1 MNHEY and CDR2 SVGEGT. CDR3 size: 15 residues. CDR3 residues: CASSYAGSSNQPQHF.

The V call is TRBV21-1, the J call TRBJ1-2. TRBV21-1 is listed as a pseudogene. This CDR3 contains 11 residues. The CDR3 spells CARGPITGYTF.

V usage is TRBV7-9 and J usage is TRBJ1-1; TCRdb's D call, TRBD1, is unchecked because there is no DNA. The CDR3 contains 13 residues. Per germline, CDR1 SEHNR and CDR2 FQNEAQ (reference sequence). The CDR3 reads CAIDRSGYTEAFF.

The V call is TRBV4-1, the J call TRBJ2-7; the TCRdb call, TRBD2, lacks DNA for checking. The germline V gene encodes CDR1 MGHRA and CDR2 YSYEKL. CDR3 length: 15 amino acids. CDR3 protein: CASSQDQRGGYEQYF.

V and J are TRBV28 and TRBJ2-3; without DNA, the TCRdb call of TRBD1 cannot be checked. Germline V gene sequence: CDR1 MDHEN, CDR2 SYDVKM. CDR3 length: 12 residues. The CDR3: CASSPGTNTQYF.

The chain is built from TRBV5-1 and TRBJ2-1; TCRdb reports TRBD2, a call that lacks DNA to check it against. The CDR3 loop spans 15 amino acids. Germline V gives CDR1 SGHRS, CDR2 YFSETQ. The CDR3 spells CASSSGLAGFNEQFF.

The chain has TRBV29-1 and TRBJ2-1; without DNA, the TCRdb call of TRBD2 cannot be checked. This CDR3 is built from 14 residues. Per germline, CDR1 SQVTM and CDR2 ANQGSEA. CDR3 protein: CSVGLAGGPREQFF.

The chain carries TRBV24-1 and TRBJ2-2; TCRdb's D gene call, TRBD1, goes unchecked for lack of DNA. The V gene's germline CDR1 is KGHDR and CDR2 SFDVKD. The CDR3 runs 13 residues. CDR3 loop: CATRATGTGELFF.

The chain is built from TRBV5-1 and TRBJ1-2; as DNA is missing, the TRBD1 call by TCRdb cannot be tested. The CDR3 loop spans 16 amino acids. CDR1 and CDR2 (germline): SGHRS, YFSETQ. CDR3 in amino acids: CASSLWGEGTPDGYTF.